This TCR beta chain was retrieved from a study of beta chain features in type 1 diabetes. Study details: Cell yields, age and gender were similar between patients and healthy donors. The study's findings and limits: There was a moderate but significant shortening of TCRB CDR3s in all four CD4+ subsets of Type 1 diabetes patients.

This clone was recorded only once. Its antigen is not known. The CDR3 spans 15 residues. Trimming removed 0 bases from V and 1 base from J, with 9 bases in between. Germline CDR1 LNHNV, CDR2 YYDKDF (reference sequence). The study reverse transcribed the entire isolated RNA, so it sequenced expressed TCRB transcripts. TCRdb's table, derived via immunoSEQ multiplex PCR, lists solely in-frame clones and lacks some. The sample has 500,000 to 650,000 clones; roughly an eighth are singletons. The chain couples TRBV15 to TRBJ1-2; D unresolved. Sequencing input: naive CD4+ T cells from blood. This clonotype originated in a young man with type 1 diabetes. The CDR3 DNA is TGTGCCACCAGCAGAGATTTGGTCAGTAACTATGGCTACACCTTC. It is translated as CATSRDLVSNYGYTF.